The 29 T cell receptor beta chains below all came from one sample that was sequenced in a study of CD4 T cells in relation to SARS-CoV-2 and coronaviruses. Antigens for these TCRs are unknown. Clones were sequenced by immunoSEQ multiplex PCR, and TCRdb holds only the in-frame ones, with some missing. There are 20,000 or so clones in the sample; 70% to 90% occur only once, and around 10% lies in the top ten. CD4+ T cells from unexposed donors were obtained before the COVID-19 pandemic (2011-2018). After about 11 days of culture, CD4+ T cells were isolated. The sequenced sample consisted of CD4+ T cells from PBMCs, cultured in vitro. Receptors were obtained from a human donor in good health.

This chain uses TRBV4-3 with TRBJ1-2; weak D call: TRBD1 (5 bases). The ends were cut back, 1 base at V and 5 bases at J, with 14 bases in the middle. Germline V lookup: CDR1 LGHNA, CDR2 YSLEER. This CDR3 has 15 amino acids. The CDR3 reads CASSQVFGAEYGYTF. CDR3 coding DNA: TGCGCCAGCAGCCAAGTATTCGGGGCGGAATATGGCTACACCTTC.

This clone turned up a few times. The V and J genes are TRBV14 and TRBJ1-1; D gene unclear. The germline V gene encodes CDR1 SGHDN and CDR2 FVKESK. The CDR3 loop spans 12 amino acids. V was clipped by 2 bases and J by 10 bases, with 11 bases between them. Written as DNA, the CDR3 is TGTGCCAGCAGCCAATTTTCGAGCAGAGCTTTCTTT. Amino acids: CASSQFSSRAFF.

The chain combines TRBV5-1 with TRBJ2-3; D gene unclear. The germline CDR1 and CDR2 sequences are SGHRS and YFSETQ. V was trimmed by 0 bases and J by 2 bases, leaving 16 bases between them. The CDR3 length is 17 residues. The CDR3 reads CASSLGPRAANTDTQYF. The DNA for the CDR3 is TGCGCCAGCAGCTTGGGACCCCGGGCCGCCAACACAGATACGCAGTATTTT.

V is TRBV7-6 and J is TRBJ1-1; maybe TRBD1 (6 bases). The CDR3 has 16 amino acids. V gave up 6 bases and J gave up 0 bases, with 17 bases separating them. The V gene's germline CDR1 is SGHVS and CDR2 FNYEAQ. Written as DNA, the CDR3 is TGTGCCAGCAGTCCCGGGGCCGGACAGATGAACACTGAAGCTTTCTTT. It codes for CASSPGAGQMNTEAFF.

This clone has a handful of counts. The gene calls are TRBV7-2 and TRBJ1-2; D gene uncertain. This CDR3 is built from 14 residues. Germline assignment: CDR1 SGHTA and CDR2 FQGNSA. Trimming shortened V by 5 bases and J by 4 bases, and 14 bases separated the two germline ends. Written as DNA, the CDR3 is TGTGCCAGCAGCCCCCCCGCTGACCCCTATGGCTACACCTTC. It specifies CASSPPADPYGYTF.

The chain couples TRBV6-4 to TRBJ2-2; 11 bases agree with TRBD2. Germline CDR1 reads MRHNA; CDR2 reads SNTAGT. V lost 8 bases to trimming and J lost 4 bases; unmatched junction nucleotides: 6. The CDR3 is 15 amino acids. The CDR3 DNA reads TGTGCCAGCCCCTCCGGGACTAGCGGCACCGGGGAGCTGTTTTTT. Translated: CASPSGTSGTGELFF.

CDR3 nucleotide sequence: TGTGCCAGCACCAGGGACAGAGCTACCTACGAGCAGTACTTC. It encodes CASTRDRATYEQYF. This chain links TRBV6-5 with TRBJ2-7; the match to TRBD1 covers 7 bases. Trimming cost V 7 bases and J 2 bases; bases outside gene matches: 8. The CDR3 covers 14 residues. Germline values: CDR1 MNHEY, CDR2 SVGAGI.

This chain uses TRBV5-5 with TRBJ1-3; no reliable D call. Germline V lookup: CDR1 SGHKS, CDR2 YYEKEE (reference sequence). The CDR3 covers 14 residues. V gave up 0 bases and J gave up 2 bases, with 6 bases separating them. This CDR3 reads CASSLEVTGNTIYF. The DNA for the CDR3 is TGTGCCAGCAGCTTGGAGGTGACTGGAAACACCATATATTTT.

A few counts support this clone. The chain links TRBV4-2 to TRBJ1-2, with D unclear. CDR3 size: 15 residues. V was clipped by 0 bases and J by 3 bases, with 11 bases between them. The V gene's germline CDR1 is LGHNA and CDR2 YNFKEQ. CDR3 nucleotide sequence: TGTGCCAGCAGCCAAGATGGAGGAAGTCACTATGGCTACACCTTC. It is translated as CASSQDGGSHYGYTF.

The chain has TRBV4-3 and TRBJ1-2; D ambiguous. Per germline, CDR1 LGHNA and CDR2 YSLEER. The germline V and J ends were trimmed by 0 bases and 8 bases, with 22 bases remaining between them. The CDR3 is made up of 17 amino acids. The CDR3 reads CASSQDLGTGVMKGYTF. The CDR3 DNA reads TGCGCCAGCAGCCAAGATCTTGGAACCGGGGTGATGAAGGGCTACACCTTC.

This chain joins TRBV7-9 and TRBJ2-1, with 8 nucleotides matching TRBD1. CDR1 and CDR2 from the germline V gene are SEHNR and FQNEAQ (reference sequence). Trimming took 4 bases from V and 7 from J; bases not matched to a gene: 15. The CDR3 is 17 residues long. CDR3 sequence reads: CASSWRPGQDMFNEQFF. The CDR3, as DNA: TGTGCCAGCAGCTGGCGACCGGGACAGGATATGTTTAATGAGCAGTTCTTC.

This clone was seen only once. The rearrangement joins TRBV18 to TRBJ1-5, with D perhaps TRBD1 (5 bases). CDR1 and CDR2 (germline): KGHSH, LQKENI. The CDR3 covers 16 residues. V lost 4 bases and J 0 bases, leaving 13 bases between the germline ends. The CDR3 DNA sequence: TGTGCCAGCTCACTCCCTGGGGACTATAGCAATCAGCCCCAGCATTTT. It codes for CASSLPGDYSNQPQHF.

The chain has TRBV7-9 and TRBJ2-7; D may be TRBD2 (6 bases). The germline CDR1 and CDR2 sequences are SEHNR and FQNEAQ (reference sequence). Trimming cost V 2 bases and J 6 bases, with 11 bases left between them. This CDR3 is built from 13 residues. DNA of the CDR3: TGTGCCAGCAGCTTACGGGGAGCGGGCGAGCAGTACTTC. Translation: CASSLRGAGEQYF. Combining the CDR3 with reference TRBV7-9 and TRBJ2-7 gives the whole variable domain DTGVSQNPRHKITKRGQNVTFRCDPISEHNRLYWYRQTLGQGPEFLTYFQNEAQLEKSRLLSDRFSAERPKGSFSTLEIQRTEQGDSAMYLCASSLRGAGEQYFGPGTRLTVT.

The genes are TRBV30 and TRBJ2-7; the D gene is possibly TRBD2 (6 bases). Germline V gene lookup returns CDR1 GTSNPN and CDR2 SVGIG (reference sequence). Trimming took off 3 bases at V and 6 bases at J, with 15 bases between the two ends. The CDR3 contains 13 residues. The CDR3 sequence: CAWRRGNEGEQYF. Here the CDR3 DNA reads TGTGCCTGGAGACGGGGGAACGAGGGCGAGCAGTACTTC.

CDR3 protein: CASSLREPYNEQFF. The CDR3 DNA reads TGTGCCAGCTCGTTGCGGGAGCCCTACAATGAGCAGTTCTTC. The chain employs TRBV18 and TRBJ2-1; 7 bases match TRBD2. With 6 bases clipped from V and 2 bases from J, the junction kept 4 bases outside the gene matches. This CDR3 is 14 amino acids long. In germline, CDR1 is KGHSH, CDR2 LQKENI.

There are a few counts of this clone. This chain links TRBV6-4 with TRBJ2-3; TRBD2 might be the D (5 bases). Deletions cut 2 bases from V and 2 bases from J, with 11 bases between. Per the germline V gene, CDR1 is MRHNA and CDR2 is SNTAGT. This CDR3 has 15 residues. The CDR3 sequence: CASSDAVLATDTQYF. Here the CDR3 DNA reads TGTGCCAGCAGTGACGCCGTCCTAGCCACAGATACGCAGTATTTT.

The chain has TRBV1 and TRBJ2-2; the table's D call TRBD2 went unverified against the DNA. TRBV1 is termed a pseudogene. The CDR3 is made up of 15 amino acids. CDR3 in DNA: TGCACCAGCAGCCAACCGCCGCGTCTGCGTGGGGAGCTGTTTTTT. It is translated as CTSSQPPRLRGELFF.

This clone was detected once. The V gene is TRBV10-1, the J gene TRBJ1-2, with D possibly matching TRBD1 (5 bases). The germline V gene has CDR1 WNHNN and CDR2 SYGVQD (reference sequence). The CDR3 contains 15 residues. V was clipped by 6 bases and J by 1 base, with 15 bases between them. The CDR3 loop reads CASRRRGSRNYGYTF. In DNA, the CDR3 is TGCGCCAGCAGGCGAAGGGGATCCCGTAACTATGGCTACACCTTC.

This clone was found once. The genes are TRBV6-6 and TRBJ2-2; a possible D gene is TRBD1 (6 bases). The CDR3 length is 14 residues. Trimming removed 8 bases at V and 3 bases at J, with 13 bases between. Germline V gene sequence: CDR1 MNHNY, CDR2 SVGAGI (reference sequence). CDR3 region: CASRLGGDTGELFF. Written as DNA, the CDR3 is TGTGCCAGCCGGTTAGGGGGAGACACCGGGGAGCTGTTTTTT.

CDR3 in DNA: TGTGCCTGGAGTGTATTGGCTAGTCGCGAGCAGTACTTC. Amino acids: CAWSVLASREQYF. The chain carries TRBV30 and TRBJ2-7; no clear D gene. The germline gives CDR1 GTSNPN, CDR2 SVGIG (reference sequence). The CDR3 is 13 amino acids. Between the trimmed V and J ends, which lost 0 bases and 6 bases, there was a span of 12 bases. The full variable domain, with the rest looked up from reference TRBV30 and TRBJ2-7, is SQTIHQWPATLVQPVGSPLSLECTVEGTSNPNLYWYRQAAGRGLQLLFYSVGIGQISSEVPQNLSASRPQDRQFILSSKKLLLSDSGFYLCAWSVLASREQYFGPGTRLTVT.

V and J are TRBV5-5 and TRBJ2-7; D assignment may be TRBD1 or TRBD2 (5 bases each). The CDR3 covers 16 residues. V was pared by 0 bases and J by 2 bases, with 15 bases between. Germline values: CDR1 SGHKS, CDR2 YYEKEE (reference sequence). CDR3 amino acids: CASSLGLGVSPYEQYF. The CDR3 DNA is TGTGCCAGCAGCTTGGGTTTGGGGGTTTCCCCCTACGAGCAGTACTTC.

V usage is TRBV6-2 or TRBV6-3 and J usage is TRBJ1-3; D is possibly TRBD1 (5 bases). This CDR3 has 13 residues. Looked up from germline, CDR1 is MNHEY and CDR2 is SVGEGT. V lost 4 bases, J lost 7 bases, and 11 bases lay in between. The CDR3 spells CASSSSEGNTIYF. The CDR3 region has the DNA TGTGCCAGCAGTTCGTCGGAGGGGAACACCATATATTTT.

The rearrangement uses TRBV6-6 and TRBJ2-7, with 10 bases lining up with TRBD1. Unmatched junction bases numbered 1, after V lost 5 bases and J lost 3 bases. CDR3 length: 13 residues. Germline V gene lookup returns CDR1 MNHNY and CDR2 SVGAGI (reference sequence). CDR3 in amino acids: CASSGDRGYEQYF. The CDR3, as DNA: TGTGCCAGCAGTGGGGACAGGGGCTACGAGCAGTACTTC.

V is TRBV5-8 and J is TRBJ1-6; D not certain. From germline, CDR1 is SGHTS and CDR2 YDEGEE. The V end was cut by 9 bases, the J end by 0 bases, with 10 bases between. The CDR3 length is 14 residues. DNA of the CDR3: TGTGCCATGGCGGTCGACTCCTATAATTCACCCCTCCACTTT. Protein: CAMAVDSYNSPLHF. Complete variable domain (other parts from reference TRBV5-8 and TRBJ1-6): EAGVTQSPTHLIKTRGQQATLRCSPISGHTSVYWYQQALGLGLQFLLWYDEGEERNRGNFPPRFSGRQFPNYSSELNVNALELEDSALYLCAMAVDSYNSPLHFGNGTRLTVT.

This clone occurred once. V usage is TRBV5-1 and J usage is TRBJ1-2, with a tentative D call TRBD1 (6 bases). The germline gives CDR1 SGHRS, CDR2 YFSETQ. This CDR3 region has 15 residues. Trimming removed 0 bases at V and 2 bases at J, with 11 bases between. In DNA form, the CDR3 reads TGCGCCAGCAGCTTGGAACGGGGGGCAAACTATGGCTACACCTTC. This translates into CASSLERGANYGYTF.

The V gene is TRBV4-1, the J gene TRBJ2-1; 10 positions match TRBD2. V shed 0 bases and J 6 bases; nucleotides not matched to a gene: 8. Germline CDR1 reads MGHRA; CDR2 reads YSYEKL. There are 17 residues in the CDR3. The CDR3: CASSQEVDSGGPNEQFF. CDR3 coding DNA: TGCGCCAGCAGCCAAGAAGTGGATAGCGGGGGGCCCAATGAGCAGTTCTTC.

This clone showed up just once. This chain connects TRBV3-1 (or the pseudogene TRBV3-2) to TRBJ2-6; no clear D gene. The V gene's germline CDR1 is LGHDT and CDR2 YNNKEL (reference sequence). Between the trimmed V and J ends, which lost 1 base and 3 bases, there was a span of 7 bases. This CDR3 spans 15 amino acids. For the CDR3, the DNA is TGTGCCAGCAGCCAAGTTGGCGTTGGGGCCAACGTCCTGACTTTC. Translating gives CASSQVGVGANVLTF.

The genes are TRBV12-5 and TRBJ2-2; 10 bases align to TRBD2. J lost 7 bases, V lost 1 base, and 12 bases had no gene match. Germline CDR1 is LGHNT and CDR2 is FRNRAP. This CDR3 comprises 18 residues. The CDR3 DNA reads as TGTGCTAGTGGTTTGGGACTAGCGGGCGGGTCAGGCGGCGGGGAGCTGTTTTTT. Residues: CASGLGLAGGSGGGELFF.

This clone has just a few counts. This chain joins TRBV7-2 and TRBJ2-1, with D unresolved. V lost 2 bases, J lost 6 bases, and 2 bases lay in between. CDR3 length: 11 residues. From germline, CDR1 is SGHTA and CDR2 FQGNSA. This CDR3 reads CASSLFNEQFF. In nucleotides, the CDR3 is TGTGCCAGCAGCTTATTCAATGAGCAGTTCTTC.